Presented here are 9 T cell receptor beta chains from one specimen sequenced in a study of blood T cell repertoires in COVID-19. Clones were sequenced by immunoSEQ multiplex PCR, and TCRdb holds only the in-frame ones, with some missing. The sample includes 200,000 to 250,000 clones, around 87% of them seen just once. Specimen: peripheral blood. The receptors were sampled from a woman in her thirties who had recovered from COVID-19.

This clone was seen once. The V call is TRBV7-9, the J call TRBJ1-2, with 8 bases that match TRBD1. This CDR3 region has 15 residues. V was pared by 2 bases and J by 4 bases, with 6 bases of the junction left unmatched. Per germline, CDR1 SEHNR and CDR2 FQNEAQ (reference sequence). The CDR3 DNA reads TGTGCCAGCAGCTTATCGACAGGGGCGGGCTATGGCTACACCTTC. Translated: CASSLSTGAGYGYTF.

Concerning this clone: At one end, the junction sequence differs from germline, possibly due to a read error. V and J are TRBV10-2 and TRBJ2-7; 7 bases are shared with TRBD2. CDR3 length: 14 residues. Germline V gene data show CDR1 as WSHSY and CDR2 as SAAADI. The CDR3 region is CASSGLAESCEQYF. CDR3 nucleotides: TGCGCCAGCAGTGGACTAGCCGAATCCTGCGAGCAGTACTTC.

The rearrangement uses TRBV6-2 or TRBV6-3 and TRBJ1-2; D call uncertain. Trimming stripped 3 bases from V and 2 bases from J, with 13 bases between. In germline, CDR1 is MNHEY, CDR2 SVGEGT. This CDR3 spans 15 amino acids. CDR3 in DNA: TGTGCCAGCAGTTATGACGGTGAGGGCAACTATGGCTACACCTTC. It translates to CASSYDGEGNYGYTF.

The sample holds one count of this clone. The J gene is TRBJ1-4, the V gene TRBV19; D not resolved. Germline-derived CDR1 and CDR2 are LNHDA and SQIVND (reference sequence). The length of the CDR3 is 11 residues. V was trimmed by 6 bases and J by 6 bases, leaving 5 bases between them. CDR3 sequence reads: CASRRDEKLFF. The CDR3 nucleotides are TGTGCCAGTAGGCGGGATGAAAAACTGTTTTTT.

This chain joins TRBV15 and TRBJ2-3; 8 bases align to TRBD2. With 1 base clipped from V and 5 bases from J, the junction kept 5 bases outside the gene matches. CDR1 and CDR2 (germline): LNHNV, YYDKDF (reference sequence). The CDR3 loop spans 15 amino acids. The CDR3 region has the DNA TGTGCCACCAGCAGAGGGATAGCGGGGATAGATACGCAGTATTTT. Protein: CATSRGIAGIDTQYF.

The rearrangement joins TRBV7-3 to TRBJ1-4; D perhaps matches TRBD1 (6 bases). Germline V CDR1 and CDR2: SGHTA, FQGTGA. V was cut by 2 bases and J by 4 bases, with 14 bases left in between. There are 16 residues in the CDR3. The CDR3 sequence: CASSLARQAFNEKLFF. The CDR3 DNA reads TGTGCCAGCAGCTTAGCCCGACAGGCTTTTAATGAAAAACTGTTTTTT.

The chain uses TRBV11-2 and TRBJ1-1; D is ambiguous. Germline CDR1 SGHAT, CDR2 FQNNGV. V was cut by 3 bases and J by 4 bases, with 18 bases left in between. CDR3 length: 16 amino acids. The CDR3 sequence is CASSLGRDTDGTEAFF. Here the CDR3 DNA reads TGTGCCAGCAGCTTGGGGAGAGACACGGACGGCACTGAAGCTTTCTTT.

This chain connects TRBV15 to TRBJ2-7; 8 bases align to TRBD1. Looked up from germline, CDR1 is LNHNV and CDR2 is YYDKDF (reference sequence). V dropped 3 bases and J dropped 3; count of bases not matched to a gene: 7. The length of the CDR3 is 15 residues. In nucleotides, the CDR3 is TGTGCCACCAGCAGCGGGGACAGGAAATACTACGAGCAGTACTTC. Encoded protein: CATSSGDRKYYEQYF.

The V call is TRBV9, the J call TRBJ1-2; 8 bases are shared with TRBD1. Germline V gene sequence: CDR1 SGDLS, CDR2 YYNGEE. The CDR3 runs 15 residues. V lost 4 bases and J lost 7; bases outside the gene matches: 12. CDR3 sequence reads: CASSIQPGTGGGYTF. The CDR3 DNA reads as TGTGCCAGCAGCATTCAACCGGGGACAGGCGGTGGCTACACCTTC.